One and the same sample provided the 2 T cell receptor beta chains below, sequenced in a study of a mutant IDH1 vaccine in newly diagnosed glioma. Time point defined: week 5, during vaccination. Topical imiquimod accompanied each vaccine dose, which consisted of 300 ug of mutant IDH1 20-mer peptide. Their antigens are not known. Sequencing used immunoSEQ multiplex PCR; TCRdb keeps in-frame clones, though not all of them. The table lists some 27,000 clones, 60% to 80% of them singletons. Sequenced material: PBMCs, taken from a glioma patient whose treatment included an IDH1 peptide vaccine. All receptors derive from a man aged 35 to 55 with glioma.

The V call is TRBV7-2, the J call TRBJ2-7, with TRBD1 matching over 8 bases. Unmatched junction bases numbered 5, after V lost 3 bases and J lost 4 bases. The CDR3 is made up of 14 amino acids. CDR1 is SGHTA and CDR2 is FQGNSA in the germline V gene. The CDR3 DNA reads TGTGCCAGCAGCTTCGGACAGGGCCCATACGAGCAGTACTTC. It specifies CASSFGQGPYEQYF.

The chain carries TRBV7-8 and TRBJ1-5, with 7 bases lining up with TRBD1. The CDR3 extends over 14 amino acids. Germline lookup yields CDR1 SGHVS and CDR2 FQNEAQ. V lost 1 base, J lost 9 bases, and 6 bases stayed unmatched. The CDR3 DNA is TGTGCCAGCAGCTTAGAGGGGGCATCGCCGCCCCAGCATTTT. This codes for CASSLEGASPPQHF.